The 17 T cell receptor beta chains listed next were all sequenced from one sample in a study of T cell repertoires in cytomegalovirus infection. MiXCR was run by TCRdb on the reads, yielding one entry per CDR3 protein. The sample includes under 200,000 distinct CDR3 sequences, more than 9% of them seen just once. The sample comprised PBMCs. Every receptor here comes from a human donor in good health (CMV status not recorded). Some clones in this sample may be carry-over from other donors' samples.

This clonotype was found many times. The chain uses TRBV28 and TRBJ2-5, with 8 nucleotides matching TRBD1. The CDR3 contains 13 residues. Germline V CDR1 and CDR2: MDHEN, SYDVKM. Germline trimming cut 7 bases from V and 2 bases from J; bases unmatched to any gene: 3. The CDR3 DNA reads TGTGCCAGCAATGGACAGGGACAAGAGACCCAGTACTTC. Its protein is CASNGQGQETQYF. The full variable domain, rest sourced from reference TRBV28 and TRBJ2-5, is DVKVTQSSRYLVKRTGEKVFLECVQDMDHENMFWYRQDPGLGLRLIYFSYDVKMKEKGDIPEGYSVSREKKERFSLILESASTNQTSMYLCASNGQGQETQYFGPGTRLLVL.

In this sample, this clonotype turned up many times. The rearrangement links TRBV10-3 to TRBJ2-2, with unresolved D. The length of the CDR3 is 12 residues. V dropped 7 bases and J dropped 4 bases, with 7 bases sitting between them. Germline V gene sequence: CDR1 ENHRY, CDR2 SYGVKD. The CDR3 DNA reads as TGTGCCATCAATCGAGGCACCGGGGAGCTGTTTTTT. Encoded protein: CAINRGTGELFF.

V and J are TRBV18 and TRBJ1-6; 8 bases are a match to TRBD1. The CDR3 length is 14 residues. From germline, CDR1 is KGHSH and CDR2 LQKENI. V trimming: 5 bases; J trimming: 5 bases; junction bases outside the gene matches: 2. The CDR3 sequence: CASSTGQDNSPLHF. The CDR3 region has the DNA TGTGCCAGCTCAACGGGACAGGATAATTCACCCCTCCACTTT. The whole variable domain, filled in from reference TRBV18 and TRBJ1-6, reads NAGVMQNPRHLVRRRGQEARLRCSPMKGHSHVYWYRQLPEEGLKFMVYLQKENIIDESGMPKERFSAEFPKEGPSILRIQQVVRGDSAAYFCASSTGQDNSPLHFGNGTRLTVT.

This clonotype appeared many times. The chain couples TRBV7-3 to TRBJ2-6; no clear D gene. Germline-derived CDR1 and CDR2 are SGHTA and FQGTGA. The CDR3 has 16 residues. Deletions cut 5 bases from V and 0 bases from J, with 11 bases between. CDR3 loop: CASSPGSYSGANVLTF. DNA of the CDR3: TGTGCCAGCAGCCCCGGAAGCTACTCTGGGGCCAACGTCCTGACTTTC.

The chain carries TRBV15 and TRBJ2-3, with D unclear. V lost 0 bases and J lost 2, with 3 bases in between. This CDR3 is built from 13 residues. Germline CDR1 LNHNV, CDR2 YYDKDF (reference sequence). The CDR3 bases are TGTGCCACCAGCAGAGAGACCACAGATACGCAGTATTTT. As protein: CATSRETTDTQYF.

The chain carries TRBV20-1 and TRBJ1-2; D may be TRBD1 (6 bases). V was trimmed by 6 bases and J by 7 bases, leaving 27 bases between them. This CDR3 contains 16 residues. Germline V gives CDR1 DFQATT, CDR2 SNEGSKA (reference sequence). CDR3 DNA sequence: TGCAGTGCCTCCACCCGAGGGTACAGGGATGGTCGTGGCTACACCTTC. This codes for CSASTRGYRDGRGYTF.

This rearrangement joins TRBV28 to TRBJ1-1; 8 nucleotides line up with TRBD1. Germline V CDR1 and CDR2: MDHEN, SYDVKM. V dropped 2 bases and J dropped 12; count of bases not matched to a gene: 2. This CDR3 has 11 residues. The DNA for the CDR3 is TGTGCCAGCAGTTTAACAGGGGGATCTTTCTTT. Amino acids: CASSLTGGSFF.

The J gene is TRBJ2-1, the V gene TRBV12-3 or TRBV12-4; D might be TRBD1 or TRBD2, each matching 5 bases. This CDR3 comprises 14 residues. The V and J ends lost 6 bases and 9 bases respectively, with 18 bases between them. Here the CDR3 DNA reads TGTGCCAGCAGCTCCAAGGGGAGTAACGCTGAGCAGTTCTTC. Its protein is CASSSKGSNAEQFF.

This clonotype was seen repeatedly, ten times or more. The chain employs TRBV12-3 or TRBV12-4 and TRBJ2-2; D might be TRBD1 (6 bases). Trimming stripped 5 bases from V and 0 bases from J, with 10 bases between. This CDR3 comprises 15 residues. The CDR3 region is CASSIDRSNTGELFF. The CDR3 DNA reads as TGTGCCAGCAGTATTGACAGGTCGAACACCGGGGAGCTGTTTTTT.

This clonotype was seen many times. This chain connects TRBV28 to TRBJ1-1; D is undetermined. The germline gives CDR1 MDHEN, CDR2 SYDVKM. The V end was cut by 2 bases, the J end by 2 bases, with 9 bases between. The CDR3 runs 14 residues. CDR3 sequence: CASSLGPGNTEAFF. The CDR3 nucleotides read TGTGCCAGCAGTTTAGGCCCGGGCAACACTGAAGCTTTCTTT.

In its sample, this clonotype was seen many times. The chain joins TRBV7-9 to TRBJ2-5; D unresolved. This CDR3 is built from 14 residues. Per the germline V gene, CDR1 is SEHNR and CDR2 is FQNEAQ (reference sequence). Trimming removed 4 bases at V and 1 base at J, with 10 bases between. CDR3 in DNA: TGTGCCAGCAGCTCCCCAAGATTCCAAGAGACCCAGTACTTC. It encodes CASSSPRFQETQYF.

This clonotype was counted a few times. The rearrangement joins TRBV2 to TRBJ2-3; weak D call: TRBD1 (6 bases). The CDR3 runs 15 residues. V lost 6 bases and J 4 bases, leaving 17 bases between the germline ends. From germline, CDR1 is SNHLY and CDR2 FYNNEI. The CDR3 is CASRTGIGMADTQYF. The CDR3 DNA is TGTGCCAGCAGAACAGGGATTGGGATGGCAGATACGCAGTATTTT.

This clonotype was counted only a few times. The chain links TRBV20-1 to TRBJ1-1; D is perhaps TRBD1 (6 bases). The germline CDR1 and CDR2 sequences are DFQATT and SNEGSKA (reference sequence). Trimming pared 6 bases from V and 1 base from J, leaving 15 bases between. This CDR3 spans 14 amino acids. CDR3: CSATGGHRNTEAFF. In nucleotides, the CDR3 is TGCAGTGCAACGGGGGGACACCGGAACACTGAAGCTTTCTTT.

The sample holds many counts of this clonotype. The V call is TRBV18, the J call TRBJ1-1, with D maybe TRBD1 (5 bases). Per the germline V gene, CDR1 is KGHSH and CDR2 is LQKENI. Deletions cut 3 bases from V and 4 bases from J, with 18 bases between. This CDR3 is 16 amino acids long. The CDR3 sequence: CASSPEEGLWGTEAFF. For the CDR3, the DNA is TGTGCCAGCTCACCGGAAGAGGGGCTTTGGGGCACTGAAGCTTTCTTT.

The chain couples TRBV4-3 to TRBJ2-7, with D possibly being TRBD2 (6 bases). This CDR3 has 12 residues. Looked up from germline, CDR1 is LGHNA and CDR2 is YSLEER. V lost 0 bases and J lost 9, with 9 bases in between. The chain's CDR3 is CASSQDGGRQYF. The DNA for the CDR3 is TGCGCCAGCAGCCAAGATGGGGGGAGGCAGTACTTC.

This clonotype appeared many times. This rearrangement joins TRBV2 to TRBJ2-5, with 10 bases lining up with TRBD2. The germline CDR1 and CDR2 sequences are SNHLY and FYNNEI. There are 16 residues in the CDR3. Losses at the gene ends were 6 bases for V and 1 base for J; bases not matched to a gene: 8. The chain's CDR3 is CASSARLAGSQETQYF. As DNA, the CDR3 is TGTGCCAGCAGCGCCCGACTAGCGGGCTCCCAAGAGACCCAGTACTTC. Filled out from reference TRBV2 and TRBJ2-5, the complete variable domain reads EPEVTQTPSHQVTQMGQEVILRCVPISNHLYFYWYRQILGQKVEFLVSFYNNEISEKSEIFDDQFSVERPDGSNFTLKIRSTKLEDSAMYFCASSARLAGSQETQYFGPGTRLLVL.

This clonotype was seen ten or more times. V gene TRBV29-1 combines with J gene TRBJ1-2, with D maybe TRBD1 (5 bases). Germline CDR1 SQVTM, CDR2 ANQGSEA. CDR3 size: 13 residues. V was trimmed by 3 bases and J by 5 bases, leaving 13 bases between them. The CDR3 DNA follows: TGCAGCGTTGATTTAGGGGTACTTTATGGCTACACCTTC. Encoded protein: CSVDLGVLYGYTF.